This T cell receptor beta chain came from a study of cytomegalovirus exposure and HLA in healthy donors. Study summary: From HLA-typed donors, an early data release held 70 million to 100 million unique TCRs. General study findings and limits: Association of a missense DCLRE1C variant with TCR beta V- and J-gene trimming was reported in a later analysis. Many donors shared some public TCRs, even though most TCR sequences were rare. Reportedly, HLA-A and HLA-B alleles of most subjects were accurately predicted from TCR beta.

The CDR3 length is 12 residues. Germline V CDR1 and CDR2: LNHDA, SQIVND (reference sequence). Trimming left V 4 bases short and J 6 bases short, with 9 bases between. A word on this clone: Its antigen is unknown.

Primers for the PCR totalled 60 Vbeta and 13 Jbeta. TCRdb keeps only in-frame clones here, not all; method: immunoSEQ multiplex PCR. The table has some 160,000 clones, around 82% seen once; the top ten hold around 5.7%. The sample comprised PBMCs. The chain couples TRBV19 to TRBJ1-1; D not certain. This clonotype was obtained from a man in his forties or fifties in good health and CMV-seronegative. The CDR3 bases are TGTGCCAGTAGTACGGGAGGGTCTGAAGCTTTCTTT. Encoded protein: CASSTGGSEAFF.